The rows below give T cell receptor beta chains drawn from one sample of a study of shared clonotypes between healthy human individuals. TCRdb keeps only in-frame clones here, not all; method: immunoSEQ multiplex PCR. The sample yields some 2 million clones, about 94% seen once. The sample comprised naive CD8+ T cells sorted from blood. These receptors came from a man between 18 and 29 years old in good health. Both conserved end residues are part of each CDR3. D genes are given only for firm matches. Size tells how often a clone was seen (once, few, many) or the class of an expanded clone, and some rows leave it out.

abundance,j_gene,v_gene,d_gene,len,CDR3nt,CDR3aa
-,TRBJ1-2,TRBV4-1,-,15,TGCGCCAGCAGCCAGTCAGGTGGAGAGAACTATGGCTACACCTTC,CASSQSGGENYGYTF
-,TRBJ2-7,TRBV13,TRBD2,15,TGTGCCAGCAGCTTAATACGGGGGGGCGACTACGAGCAGTACTTC,CASSLIRGGDYEQYF
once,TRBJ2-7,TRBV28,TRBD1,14,TGTGCCAGCAGAATGACAGGGCAAGGGTACGAGCAGTACTTC,CASRMTGQGYEQYF
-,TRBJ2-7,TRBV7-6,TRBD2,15,TGTGCCAGCAGTGAGAGCGGGGCCTCCCCCTACGAGCAGTACTTC,CASSESGASPYEQYF
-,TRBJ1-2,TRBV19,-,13,TGTGCCAGTAGTACGGGAGTCAGCTATGGCTACACCTTC,CASSTGVSYGYTF
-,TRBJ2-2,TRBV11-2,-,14,TGTGCCAGCAGCTTAGTTGGAGGCTCCGGGGAGCTGTTTTTT,CASSLVGGSGELFF
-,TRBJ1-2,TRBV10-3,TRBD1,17,TGTGCCATCAGGAAACCGGGACAGGGGCCGGTGTACGATGGCTACACCTTC,CAIRKPGQGPVYDGYTF
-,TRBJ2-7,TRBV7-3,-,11,TGTGCCAGCAGCTTCCCGGACGAGCAGTACTTC,CASSFPDEQYF
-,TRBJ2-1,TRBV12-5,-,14,TGTGCTAGTGGTCCGAGAGACTCCTACAATGAGCAGTTCTTC,CASGPRDSYNEQFF
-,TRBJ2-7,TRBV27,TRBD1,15,TGTGCCAGCAGTTTATACGGACAGGGCTCCTACGAGCAGTACTTC,CASSLYGQGSYEQYF
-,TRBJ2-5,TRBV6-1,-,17,TGTGCCAGCAGTGAAGCCCGAGGGGAAAGCCCTATCGAGACCCAGTACTTC,CASSEARGESPIETQYF
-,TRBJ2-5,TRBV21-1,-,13,TGTGCCAGCAGCAAAGTGTTCCAAGAGACCCAGTACTTC,CASSKVFQETQYF
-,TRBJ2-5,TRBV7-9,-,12,TGTGCCAGCAGCTTAGTAGTCCGGGAACAGTACTTC,CASSLVVREQYF
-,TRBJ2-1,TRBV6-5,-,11,TGTGCCAGCAGGGGCAACAATGAGCAGTTCTTC,CASRGNNEQFF
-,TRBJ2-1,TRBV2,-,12,TGTGCCAGCAGGCTCATTTACAATGAGCAGTTCTTC,CASRLIYNEQFF
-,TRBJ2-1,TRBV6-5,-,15,TGTGCCAGCAGTCGGAGCGATCCCCTCTACAATGAGCAGTTCTTC,CASSRSDPLYNEQFF